This T cell receptor (beta chain) was profiled in a study of CD8 T cells in ankylosing spondylitis. Study conclusions and caveats: Ankylosing spondylitis blood appeared to be characterized by a TCR beta motif of under 10 highly homologous variants.

For TCR beta, libraries came from quantitative 5'-RACE with molecular barcodes. TCRdb re-derived calls from the 5' RACE reads in MiXCR, one entry per CDR3 protein. The sample yields approximately 550,000 distinct CDR3 sequences, over 9.5% seen once. The V and J ends lost 5 bases and 1 base respectively, with 8 bases between them. CDR1 and CDR2 (germline): ENHRY, SYGVKD. This CDR3 is 14 amino acids long. With regard to this clonotype: The antigen remains undetermined.

This TCR came from a male donor with ankylosing spondylitis. The chain recombines TRBV10-3 with TRBJ2-2; the D gene is possibly TRBD2 (5 bases). The sequenced sample was blood, either unsorted or a sorted T cell fraction (not recorded which). The CDR3: CAISYGLNTGELFF. The CDR3 DNA sequence: TGTGCCATCAGTTATGGACTGAACACCGGGGAGCTGTTTTTT.